The source of this TCR beta chain is a study of OX40 agonist ivuxolimab in advanced cancers. About the study: Cohort: roughly 80% men, mean age about 62, aged about 20 to 90. Prior therapy, whether anti-PD-1, anti-PD-L1 or anti-CTLA-4, was allowed, and less than 45% had some.

Assay: immunoSEQ multiplex PCR; the TCRdb copy retains only in-frame clones and omits some. This sample has over 40,000 clones, with over 80% found just once. With autoimmune disease history or systemic immunosuppression, patients were excluded. Sampled blood was obtained at baseline, cycle 4 day 1, and cycle 7 day 1. This clone was seen once. V shed 5 bases and J 0 bases; nucleotides not matched to a gene: 10. This CDR3 is 17 amino acids long. Germline loops: CDR1 SGHRS, CDR2 YFSETQ. This sequence was found in an adult with an advanced solid tumor such as melanoma, head and neck, liver or kidney cancer. The V gene is TRBV5-1, the J gene TRBJ2-3, with TRBD2 identical over 9 bases. The sequencing here drew on CD4+ or CD8+ T cells sorted from blood, taken in a trial of the OX40 agonist ivuxolimab. The DNA for the CDR3 is TGCGCCAGCAGTTCCGGGACTAGCTCTAAGAGCACAGATACGCAGTATTTT. It encodes CASSSGTSSKSTDTQYF.